Listed below are T cell receptor beta chains from one sample, sequenced in a study of blood T cell repertoires in COVID-19. Produced via immunoSEQ multiplex PCR; TCRdb's table is partial and in-frame only. The sample shows nearly 350,000 clones, about 89% of them seen only once. Sequences were obtained from peripheral blood. These receptor sequences come from a woman aged 50 to 60 with COVID-19, enrolled during active disease. Both conserved end residues are part of each CDR3. A D gene is named only where the DNA matches it firmly.

CDR3 protein	V gene	J gene	D gene
CASSVLADTYNEQFF	TRBV10-1	TRBJ2-1	TRBD2
CASSYLDRSNQPQHF	TRBV6-6	TRBJ1-5	TRBD1
CASTRDRAPNTEAFF	TRBV6-4	TRBJ1-1	TRBD1
CASSPSDRVIAEAFF	TRBV5-1	TRBJ1-1	-
CASSVGQMNTEAFF	TRBV5-1	TRBJ1-1	TRBD1
CASSRRADTQYF	TRBV6-5	TRBJ2-3	-
CASSSTRTVPTEAFF	TRBV11-2	TRBJ1-1	-
CASSTGKGPTYEQYF	TRBV27	TRBJ2-7	-
CASSFPSRGNGYTF	TRBV13	TRBJ1-2	-
CASSLTGVTEAFF	TRBV7-2	TRBJ1-1	-
CASSRTGTPYNEQFF	TRBV7-2	TRBJ2-1	-
CASSQVKTSGKLLGELFF	TRBV3-1/TRBV3-2	TRBJ2-2	TRBD2
CASSLRAGNGGFNQPQHF	TRBV3-1/TRBV3-2	TRBJ1-5	-
CASPMANTEAFF	TRBV6-5	TRBJ1-1	-
CASSAKVGGVETQYF	TRBV5-4	TRBJ2-5	-
CASIQGVAHDNTEAFF	TRBV6-6	TRBJ1-1	-
CASTPRSGTNYGYTF	TRBV7-2	TRBJ1-2	-
CATTGGGTEAFF	TRBV10-1	TRBJ1-1	TRBD1
CASSAKQGGFAEAFF	TRBV5-1	TRBJ1-1	TRBD1
CASSSGTGYPYEQYF	TRBV19	TRBJ2-7	TRBD1
CASSQTSGSYNEQFF	TRBV6-6	TRBJ2-1	TRBD2
CASAETGGLNYGYTF	TRBV18	TRBJ1-2	TRBD1
CASSQDPGAGGELFF	TRBV4-3	TRBJ2-2	-
CASSTGQGAGISGYTF	TRBV7-3	TRBJ1-2	TRBD1
CASSQATPPAGNSYEQYF	TRBV4-2	TRBJ2-7	TRBD2
CASSLITGSEAFF	TRBV5-1	TRBJ1-1	-
CASSLERVRVFAEAFF	TRBV7-9	TRBJ1-1	-
CASSYSQGATSPLHF	TRBV5-1	TRBJ1-6	TRBD1
CASSPLNNEQFF	TRBV18	TRBJ2-1	-
CASSLVASPGGYEKLFF	TRBV7-2	TRBJ1-4	-
CASSYAMKSTDTQYF	TRBV6-5	TRBJ2-3	-
CASSLVGGTYEQYF	TRBV5-1	TRBJ2-7	-
CASSPGDTGELFF	TRBV10-2	TRBJ2-2	-
CASSETGWVTEAFF	TRBV6-4	TRBJ1-1	TRBD1
CASSELGGFGEQYF	TRBV27	TRBJ2-7	-
CASSYSGTSGLSNTQYF	TRBV6-2/TRBV6-3	TRBJ2-3	TRBD2
CAIRGGTSGTYEQYF	TRBV10-3	TRBJ2-7	TRBD2
CASSAGTGGGYSPLHF	TRBV5-6	TRBJ1-6	TRBD1
CASILNRDFAEAFF	TRBV2	TRBJ1-1	-